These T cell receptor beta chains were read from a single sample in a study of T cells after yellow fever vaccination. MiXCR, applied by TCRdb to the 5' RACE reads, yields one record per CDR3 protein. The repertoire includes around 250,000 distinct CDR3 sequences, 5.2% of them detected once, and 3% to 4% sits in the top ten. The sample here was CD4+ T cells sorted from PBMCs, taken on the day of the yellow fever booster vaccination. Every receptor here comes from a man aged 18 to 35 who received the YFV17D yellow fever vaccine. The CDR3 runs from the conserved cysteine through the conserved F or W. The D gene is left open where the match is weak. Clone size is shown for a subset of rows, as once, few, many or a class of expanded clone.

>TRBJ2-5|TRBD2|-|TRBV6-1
CASSTSGGAPWETQYF
TGTGCCAGCAGCACTAGCGGGGGGGCCCCGTGGGAGACCCAGTACTTC
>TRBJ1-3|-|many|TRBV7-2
CASSLGTEPSGNTIYF
TGTGCCAGCAGCTTAGGGACAGAACCCTCTGGAAACACCATATATTTT
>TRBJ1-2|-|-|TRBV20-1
CSASPPKGYYGYTF
TGCAGTGCTAGCCCCCCGAAAGGGTACTATGGCTACACCTTC
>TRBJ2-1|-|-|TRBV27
CASSLPVGEQFF
TGTGCCAGCAGTTTACCCGTGGGCGAGCAGTTCTTC
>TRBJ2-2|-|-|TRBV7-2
CASSPGTTNTGELFF
TGTGCCAGCAGCCCCGGGACCACGAACACCGGGGAGCTGTTTTTT
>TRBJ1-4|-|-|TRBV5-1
CASSSTATNEKLFF
TGCGCCAGCAGCTCCACGGCAACTAATGAAAAACTGTTTTTT
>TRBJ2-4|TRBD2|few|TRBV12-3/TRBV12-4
CASSTSAVHIQYF
TGTGCCAGCAGCACTAGCGCGGTCCACATTCAGTACTTC
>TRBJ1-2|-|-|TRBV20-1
CSAGAGYGYTF
TGCAGTGCTGGAGCGGGCTATGGCTACACCTTC
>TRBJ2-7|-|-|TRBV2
CASSEGGDEQYF
TGTGCCAGCAGTGAAGGAGGGGACGAGCAGTACTTC
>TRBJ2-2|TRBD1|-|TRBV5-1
CASSFGTVRGTGELFF
TGCGCCAGCAGCTTTGGGACAGTCCGAGGCACCGGGGAGCTGTTTTTT
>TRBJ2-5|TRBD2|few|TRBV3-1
CASSLSGTRETQYF
TGTGCCAGCAGCCTTAGCGGGACACGAGAGACCCAGTACTTC
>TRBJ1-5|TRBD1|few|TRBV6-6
CASRRDSDQPQHF
TGTGCCAGCAGACGGGACAGTGATCAGCCCCAGCATTTT
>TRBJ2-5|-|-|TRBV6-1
CASSSGHEGTQYF
TGTGCCAGCAGTAGCGGACATGAGGGGACCCAGTACTTC
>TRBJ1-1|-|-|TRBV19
CASRPTPAEYTEAFF
TGTGCCAGTCGCCCGACTCCGGCGGAGTACACTGAAGCTTTCTTT
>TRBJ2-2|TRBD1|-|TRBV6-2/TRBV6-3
CASSYFQGAGELFF
TGTGCCAGCAGTTACTTTCAGGGGGCCGGGGAGCTGTTTTTT
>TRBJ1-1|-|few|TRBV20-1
CSAGSHGFTEAFF
TGCAGTGCTGGGAGTCATGGTTTCACTGAAGCTTTCTTT
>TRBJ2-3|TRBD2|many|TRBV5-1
CASSFGTSNTDTQYF
TGCGCCAGCAGCTTCGGGACTAGCAACACAGATACGCAGTATTTT
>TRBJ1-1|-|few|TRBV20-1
CSAGGGSPMNTEAFF
TGCAGTGCTGGAGGGGGGTCGCCCATGAACACTGAAGCTTTCTTT
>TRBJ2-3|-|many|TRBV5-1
CASSLDRDFLRDTQYF
TGCGCCAGCAGCTTGGACCGGGACTTCCTTCGAGATACGCAGTATTTT
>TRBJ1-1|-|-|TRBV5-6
CASSPITGMNTEAFF
TGTGCCAGCAGCCCAATTACAGGGATGAACACTGAAGCTTTCTTT
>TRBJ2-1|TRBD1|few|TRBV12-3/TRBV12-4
CASSRDRINNEQFF
TGTGCGTCTTCCAGGGACAGGATAAACAATGAGCAGTTCTTC
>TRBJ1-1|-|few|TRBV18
CASSLTVYTEAFF
TGTGCCAGCTCACTGACAGTGTACACTGAAGCTTTCTTT
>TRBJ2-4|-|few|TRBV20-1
CSARVAAWNIQYF
TGCAGTGCTAGAGTGGCGGCCTGGAACATTCAGTACTTC
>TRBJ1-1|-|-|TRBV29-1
CSVPAGRTYTEAFF
TGCAGCGTTCCCGCGGGCCGTACTTACACTGAAGCTTTCTTT
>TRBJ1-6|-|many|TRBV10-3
CAISEGGYNSPLHF
TGTGCCATCAGTGAGGGGGGTTATAATTCACCCCTCCACTTT
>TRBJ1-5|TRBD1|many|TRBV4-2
CASSPDRVEQPQHF
TGTGCCAGCAGCCCGGACAGGGTGGAGCAGCCCCAGCATTTT
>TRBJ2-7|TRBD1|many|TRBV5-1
CASSLGTGPYEQYF
TGTGCCAGCAGCTTAGGGACAGGGCCCTACGAGCAGTACTTC
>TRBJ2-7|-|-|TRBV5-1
CASSLGFGGTAYEQYF
TGCGCCAGCAGCTTAGGGTTCGGAGGGACAGCCTACGAGCAGTACTTC
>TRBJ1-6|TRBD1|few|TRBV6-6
CASSLDRVNSPLHF
TGTGCCAGCAGTTTAGACAGGGTGAATTCACCCCTCCACTTT
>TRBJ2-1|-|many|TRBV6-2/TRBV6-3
CASSPGGLSYNEQFF
TGTGCCAGCAGTCCCGGGGGGCTCTCCTACAATGAGCAGTTCTTC
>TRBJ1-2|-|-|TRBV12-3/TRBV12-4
CASFSGGRLGGYTF
TGTGCCAGCTTCTCGGGGGGCCGACTGGGAGGCTACACCTTC